Listed here are 26 T cell receptor beta chains from one sample, sequenced in a study of response to subunit inactivated influenza vaccine. A single record per CDR3 protein comes from TCRdb applying MiXCR to the RT-PCR reads. Of 650,000 to 800,000 distinct CDR3 sequences detected, about 15% appear once; the ten largest clones hold 6% to 7%. The sample was PBMCs from blood, taken 14 to 15 days before vaccination. These receptors came from a man aged 45-65 years who received an inactivated influenza vaccine.

V and J are TRBV18 and TRBJ2-7, with 10 bases lining up with TRBD2. The CDR3 has 15 residues. The germline CDR1 and CDR2 sequences are KGHSH and LQKENI. V lost 4 bases to trimming and J lost 5 bases; unmatched junction nucleotides: 8. Written as DNA, the CDR3 is TGTGCCAGCTCACGTTTACTAGCGGGGATCGACGAGCAGTACTTC. It specifies CASSRLLAGIDEQYF.

This clonotype was seen only a few times. This chain joins TRBV6-5 and TRBJ2-7; the D gene could be TRBD1 or TRBD2 (6 bases each). V was clipped by 4 bases and J by 6 bases, with 19 bases between them. This CDR3 is 15 amino acids long. CDR1 is MNHEY and CDR2 is SVGAGI in the germline V gene. As DNA, the CDR3 is TGTGCCAGCAGTTCCAAGGGGGGTTCCCCTCTCGAGCAGTACTTC. Translating it yields CASSSKGGSPLEQYF.

In this sample, this clonotype turned up many times. V and J are TRBV7-2 and TRBJ2-7, with 9 nucleotides matching TRBD1. Trimming took 8 bases from V and 3 from J; bases not matched to a gene: 8. From germline, CDR1 is SGHTA and CDR2 FQGNSA. This CDR3 is built from 14 residues. This CDR3 is CASSLGTGIYEQYF. CDR3 nucleotides: TGTGCCAGCTCACTTGGGACAGGGATCTACGAGCAGTACTTC.

The chain uses TRBV6-1 and TRBJ2-7; 7 positions match TRBD2. Unmatched junction bases numbered 17, after V lost 6 bases and J lost 3 bases. From germline, CDR1 is MNHNS and CDR2 SASEGT. The CDR3 covers 17 residues. CDR3 bases: TGTGCCAGCAGACAACCAGGTCGGGGAGCGGGGTTCTACGAGCAGTACTTC. Its protein is CASRQPGRGAGFYEQYF.

This chain connects TRBV7-9 to TRBJ2-1; no reliable D call. Trimming pared 8 bases from V and 5 bases from J, leaving 13 bases between. The CDR3 contains 13 residues. Per the germline V gene, CDR1 is SEHNR and CDR2 is FQNEAQ (reference sequence). The CDR3 bases are TGTGCCAGCGATAATCTTGCGGACAATGAGCAGTTCTTC. This translates into CASDNLADNEQFF.

To note about this clonotype: A single base separates this from a much larger clone, so it may be a read error. V usage is TRBV6-2 or TRBV6-3 and J usage is TRBJ2-2; TRBD1 agrees at 8 bases. This CDR3 comprises 17 residues. The germline V gene encodes CDR1 MNHEY and CDR2 SVGEGT. The V segment lost 6 bases and the J segment 4 bases; nucleotides outside the gene matches: 13. In DNA form, the CDR3 reads TGTGCCAGCAGAGAGAGTCGGACAGGGCGCCTCACCGGGGAGCTGTTTTTT. It translates to CASRESRTGRLTGELFF.

This clonotype was seen only a few times. This chain links TRBV7-2 with TRBJ2-7; D is undetermined. The germline V gene has CDR1 SGHTA and CDR2 FQGNSA. This CDR3 region has 14 residues. Trimming removed 0 bases at V and 3 bases at J, with 9 bases between. This CDR3 is CASSLAKGFYEQYF. CDR3 DNA: TGTGCCAGCAGCTTAGCGAAAGGGTTCTACGAGCAGTACTTC.

The chain links TRBV20-1 to TRBJ2-3, with 9 positions matching TRBD2. V was clipped by 4 bases and J by 4 bases; unmatched bases: 9. The CDR3 consists of 15 residues. Germline V gene lookup returns CDR1 DFQATT and CDR2 SNEGSKA (reference sequence). The CDR3 loop is CSAKGGTSRADTQYF. The DNA for the CDR3 is TGCAGTGCTAAAGGGGGGACTAGCCGAGCAGATACGCAGTATTTT.

The V call is TRBV9, the J call TRBJ2-3, with 7 bases lining up with TRBD2. This CDR3 is 15 amino acids long. CDR1 is SGDLS and CDR2 is YYNGEE in the germline V gene. V trimming: 4 bases; J trimming: 4 bases; junction bases outside the gene matches: 9. For the CDR3, the DNA is TGTGCCAGCAGCTTGGGTGGGAGGGAGGCAGATACGCAGTATTTT. Translation gives CASSLGGREADTQYF. The variable domain in full, with the rest retrieved from reference TRBV9 and TRBJ2-3, is DSGVTQTPKHLITATGQRVTLRCSPRSGDLSVYWYQQSLDQGLQFLIQYYNGEERAKGNILERFSAQQFPDLHSELNLSSLELGDSALYFCASSLGGREADTQYFGPGTRLTVL.

This clonotype was observed a handful of times. The chain carries TRBV12-3 or TRBV12-4 and TRBJ1-5; D gene uncertain. The ends were cut back, 6 bases at V and 4 bases at J, with 13 bases in the middle. The CDR3 is 14 residues long. The DNA for the CDR3 is TGTGCCAGCAGGGACGGACGGGAAAATCAGCCCCAGCATTTT. This sequence encodes CASRDGRENQPQHF.

This chain uses TRBV20-1 with TRBJ1-4; D gene unclear. Germline lookup yields CDR1 DFQATT and CDR2 SNEGSKA (reference sequence). This CDR3 spans 12 amino acids. V lost 0 bases and J 8 bases, leaving 7 bases between the germline ends. The CDR3 nucleotides are TGCAGTGCTAGAGAGCGACCGGAAAAACTGTTTTTT. This sequence encodes CSARERPEKLFF.

The rearrangement uses TRBV4-3 and TRBJ2-7, with 12 bases matching TRBD2. The V gene's germline CDR1 is LGHNA and CDR2 YSLEER. CDR3 length: 15 residues. The V and J ends lost 0 bases and 6 bases, in that order; junction bases with no gene match: 3. The CDR3 region has the DNA TGCGCCAGCAGCCAAGATTCTAGCGGGAGGGTCGAGCAGTACTTC. This sequence encodes CASSQDSSGRVEQYF.

This clonotype was observed a few times. The chain joins TRBV3-1 to TRBJ2-2; TRBD1 aligns across 7 bases. CDR1 and CDR2 from the germline V gene are LGHDT and YNNKEL (reference sequence). The CDR3 is 15 residues long. The J segment lost 5 bases and the V segment lost 4 bases, leaving 7 bases of the junction unmatched. The CDR3 loop reads CASSPGQVETGELFF. The CDR3 bases are TGTGCCAGCAGCCCTGGACAGGTGGAGACCGGGGAGCTGTTTTTT.

The V call is TRBV24-1, the J call TRBJ1-5, with D perhaps TRBD1 (5 bases). CDR1 is KGHDR and CDR2 is SFDVKD in the germline V gene. V was cut by 12 bases and J by 6 bases, with 17 bases left in between. CDR3 length: 13 residues. DNA of the CDR3: TGTGCCGTCGGACATGGGATGGGTCAGCCCCAGCATTTT. This gives the protein CAVGHGMGQPQHF.

The sample holds a few counts of this clonotype. V and J are TRBV9 and TRBJ2-3, with 7 bases identical to TRBD2. Unmatched junction bases numbered 9, after V lost 6 bases and J lost 2 bases. There are 15 residues in the CDR3. Germline V gene data show CDR1 as SGDLS and CDR2 as YYNGEE. In DNA, the CDR3 is TGTGCCAGCAAGGCTAGCGGAACTCACACAGATACGCAGTATTTT. This encodes CASKASGTHTDTQYF. Looking up the rest from reference TRBV9 and TRBJ2-3 gives the full variable domain: DSGVTQTPKHLITATGQRVTLRCSPRSGDLSVYWYQQSLDQGLQFLIQYYNGEERAKGNILERFSAQQFPDLHSELNLSSLELGDSALYFCASKASGTHTDTQYFGPGTRLTVL.

The J gene is TRBJ2-7, the V gene TRBV7-2, with D possibly being TRBD2 (6 bases). V lost 4 bases, J lost 6 bases, and 13 bases lay in between. The CDR3 loop spans 13 amino acids. The germline V gene has CDR1 SGHTA and CDR2 FQGNSA. In DNA form, the CDR3 reads TGTGCCAGCAGCTCCACGACCGGGGGCGAGCAGTACTTC. It specifies CASSSTTGGEQYF.

This clonotype showed up many times. V gene TRBV7-9 combines with J gene TRBJ2-1, with D possibly being TRBD1 (5 bases). This CDR3 contains 16 residues. Trimming cost V 4 bases and J 7 bases, with 20 bases left between them. Germline V gene lookup returns CDR1 SEHNR and CDR2 FQNEAQ (reference sequence). CDR3 DNA: TGTGCCAGCAGCTCCCTCGACAGCACCCTTGGGAATGAGCAGTTCTTC. It specifies CASSSLDSTLGNEQFF.

The chain has TRBV29-1 and TRBJ2-5; 7 bases agree with TRBD2. CDR3 size: 16 residues. Losses at the gene ends were 3 bases for V and 7 bases for J; bases not matched to a gene: 17. CDR1 and CDR2 (germline): SQVTM, ANQGSEA. DNA of the CDR3: TGCAGCGTTGACGGACTAGGGATCCGCTTCCGCGGGACCCAGTACTTC. Amino acids: CSVDGLGIRFRGTQYF.

This clonotype was found many times. The chain links TRBV20-1 to TRBJ2-7; TRBD2 agrees at 7 bases. The CDR3 loop spans 15 amino acids. CDR1 is DFQATT, CDR2 SNEGSKA, per germline (reference sequence). V trimming: 3 bases; J trimming: 1 base; junction bases outside the gene matches: 9. The CDR3 spells CSASRRQGGSYEQYF. The CDR3 DNA reads TGCAGTGCTAGTAGGCGGCAGGGAGGGTCCTACGAGCAGTACTTC.

The chain uses TRBV20-1 and TRBJ2-7; no reliable D call. The CDR3 totals 13 residues. V was trimmed by 3 bases and J by 0 bases, leaving 9 bases between them. CDR1 and CDR2 from the germline V gene are DFQATT and SNEGSKA (reference sequence). CDR3 residues: CSASIGSSYEQYF. The CDR3 DNA reads TGCAGTGCTAGTATCGGTAGCTCCTACGAGCAGTACTTC.

There are a few counts of this clonotype. This sequence joins TRBV4-1 and TRBJ2-3; 8 bases fit TRBD2. Trimming removed 5 bases from V and 2 bases from J; junction bases left unmatched: 12. Germline assignment: CDR1 MGHRA and CDR2 YSYEKL. The length of the CDR3 is 17 residues. The CDR3 sequence is CASSKDPGTRATDTQYF. Written as DNA, the CDR3 is TGCGCCAGCAGCAAGGACCCCGGGACTAGGGCCACAGATACGCAGTATTTT.

This clonotype came up a few times. CDR3 in amino acids: CASSETSGSEYEQYF. CDR3 sequence (DNA): TGTGCCAGCAGCGAAACTAGCGGGAGTGAATACGAGCAGTACTTC. This sequence joins TRBV9 and TRBJ2-7; 11 bases fit TRBD2. The CDR3 is 15 residues long. V was pared by 3 bases and J by 4 bases, with 6 bases of the junction left unmatched. Germline-derived CDR1 and CDR2 are SGDLS and YYNGEE. The full variable domain, its missing parts supplied by reference TRBV9 and TRBJ2-7, is DSGVTQTPKHLITATGQRVTLRCSPRSGDLSVYWYQQSLDQGLQFLIQYYNGEERAKGNILERFSAQQFPDLHSELNLSSLELGDSALYFCASSETSGSEYEQYFGPGTRLTVT.

Ten or more counts support this clonotype. The rearrangement uses TRBV5-1 and TRBJ2-3, with D perhaps TRBD2 (5 bases). V lost 2 bases to trimming and J lost 0 bases, with 13 bases between them. Germline V gene data show CDR1 as SGHRS and CDR2 as YFSETQ. The CDR3 loop spans 16 amino acids. CDR3 in amino acids: CASSFRAAGSTDTQYF. The CDR3, as DNA: TGCGCCAGCAGCTTTCGAGCGGCAGGTAGCACAGATACGCAGTATTTT.

This clonotype was detected many times. V is TRBV30 and J is TRBJ1-5; tentatively, D is TRBD1 (6 bases). Germline-derived CDR1 and CDR2 are GTSNPN and SVGIG (reference sequence). The V and J ends lost 1 base and 4 bases respectively, with 11 bases between them. CDR3 length: 14 residues. The CDR3 DNA reads as TGTGCCTGGAGTGCCGGGGGCCTGAATCAGCCCCAGCATTTT. The encoded protein is CAWSAGGLNQPQHF.

This clonotype was seen a few times. The chain is built from TRBV4-2 and TRBJ2-5; weak D call: TRBD2 (5 bases). The CDR3 has 17 residues. V shed 3 bases and J shed 2 bases, with 19 bases lying between them. Germline V gives CDR1 LGHNA, CDR2 YNFKEQ. The CDR3 protein is CASSQEALPRGQETQYF. Here the CDR3 DNA reads TGTGCCAGCAGCCAGGAGGCCCTTCCCCGGGGTCAAGAGACCCAGTACTTC.

This clonotype was seen only a few times. The rearrangement links TRBV4-3 to TRBJ1-4, with a tentative D call TRBD1 (6 bases). This CDR3 has 14 residues. Germline V lookup: CDR1 LGHNA, CDR2 YSLEER. V dropped 4 bases and J dropped 3 bases, with 9 bases sitting between them. The CDR3 loop reads CASSLRTANEKLFF. The DNA for the CDR3 is TGCGCCAGCAGCCTTCGGACAGCTAATGAAAAACTGTTTTTT.